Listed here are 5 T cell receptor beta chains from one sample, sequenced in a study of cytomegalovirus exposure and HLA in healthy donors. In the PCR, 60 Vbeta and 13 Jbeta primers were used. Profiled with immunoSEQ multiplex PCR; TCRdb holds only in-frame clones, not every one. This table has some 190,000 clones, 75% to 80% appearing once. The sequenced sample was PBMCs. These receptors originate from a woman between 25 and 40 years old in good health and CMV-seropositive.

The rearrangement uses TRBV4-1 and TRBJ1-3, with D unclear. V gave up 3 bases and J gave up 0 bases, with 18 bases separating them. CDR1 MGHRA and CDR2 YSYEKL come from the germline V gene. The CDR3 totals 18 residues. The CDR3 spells CASSHATLTDVSGNTIYF. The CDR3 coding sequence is TGCGCCAGCAGCCACGCGACCTTGACTGACGTCTCTGGAAACACCATATATTTT.

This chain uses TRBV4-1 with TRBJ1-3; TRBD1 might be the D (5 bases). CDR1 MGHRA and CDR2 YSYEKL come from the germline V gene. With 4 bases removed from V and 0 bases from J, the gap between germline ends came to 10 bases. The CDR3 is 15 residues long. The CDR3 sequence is CASSRAGDSGNTIYF. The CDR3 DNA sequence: TGCGCCAGCAGCCGCGCGGGGGACTCTGGAAACACCATATATTTT.

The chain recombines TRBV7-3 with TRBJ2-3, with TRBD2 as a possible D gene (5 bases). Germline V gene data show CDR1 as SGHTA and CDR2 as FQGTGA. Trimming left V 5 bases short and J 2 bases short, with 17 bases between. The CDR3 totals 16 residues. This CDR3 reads CASSLRTRDSTDTQYF. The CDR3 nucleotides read TGTGCCAGCAGCCTAAGGACTCGCGACTCCACAGATACGCAGTATTTT.

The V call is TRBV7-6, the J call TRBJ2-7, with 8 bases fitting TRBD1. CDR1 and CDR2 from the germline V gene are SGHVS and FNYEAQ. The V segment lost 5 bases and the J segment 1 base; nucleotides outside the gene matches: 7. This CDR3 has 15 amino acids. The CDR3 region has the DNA TGTGCCAGCAGCCCAGGGACAGGCGATTCCTACGAGCAGTACTTC. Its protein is CASSPGTGDSYEQYF. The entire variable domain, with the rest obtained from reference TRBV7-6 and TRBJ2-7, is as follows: GAGVSQSPRYKVTKRGQDVALRCDPISGHVSLYWYRQALGQGPEFLTYFNYEAQQDKSGLPNDRFSAERPEGSISTLTIQRTEQRDSAMYRCASSPGTGDSYEQYFGPGTRLTVT.

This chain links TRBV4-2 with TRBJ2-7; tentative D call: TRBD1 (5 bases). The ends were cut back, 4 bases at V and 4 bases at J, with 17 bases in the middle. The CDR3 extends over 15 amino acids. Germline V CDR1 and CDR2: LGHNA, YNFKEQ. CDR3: CASSPRPSREYEQYF. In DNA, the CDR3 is TGTGCCAGCAGCCCGCGCCCCAGCAGGGAATACGAGCAGTACTTC.